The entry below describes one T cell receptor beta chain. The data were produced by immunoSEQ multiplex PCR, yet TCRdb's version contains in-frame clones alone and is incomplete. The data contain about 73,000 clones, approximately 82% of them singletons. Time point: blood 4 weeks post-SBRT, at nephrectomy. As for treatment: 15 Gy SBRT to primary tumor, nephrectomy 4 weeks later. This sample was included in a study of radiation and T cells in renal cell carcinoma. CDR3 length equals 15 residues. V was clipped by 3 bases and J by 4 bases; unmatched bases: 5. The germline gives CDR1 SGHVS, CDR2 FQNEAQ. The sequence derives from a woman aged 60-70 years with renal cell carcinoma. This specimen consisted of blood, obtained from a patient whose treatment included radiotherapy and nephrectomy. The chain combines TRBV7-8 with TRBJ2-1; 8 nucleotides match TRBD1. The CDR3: CASSLGDRPYNEQFF. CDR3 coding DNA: TGTGCCAGCAGCTTGGGGGACAGGCCATACAATGAGCAGTTCTTC.